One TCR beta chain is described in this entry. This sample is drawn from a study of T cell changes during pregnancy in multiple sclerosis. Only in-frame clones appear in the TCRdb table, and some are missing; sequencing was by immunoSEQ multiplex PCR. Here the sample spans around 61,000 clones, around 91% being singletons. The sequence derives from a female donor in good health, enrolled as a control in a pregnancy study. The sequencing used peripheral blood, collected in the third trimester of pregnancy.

DNA for the CDR3: TGTGCCAGTAGTCCCCCTCGGGGGGCGAACACTGAAGCTTTCTTT. Its translation: CASSPPRGANTEAFF. The chain uses TRBV19 and TRBJ1-1; a weak D match, TRBD1 (6 bases). From germline, CDR1 is LNHDA and CDR2 SQIVND (reference sequence). This CDR3 has 15 residues. V was trimmed by 5 bases and J by 1 base, leaving 14 bases between them.